This TCR beta chain is from a study of blood T cells in healthy people across ages. Study-level background: Template switching recovered approximately one barcoded beta molecule for every two T cells. Study results and caveats: CMV status of donors was not determined, possibly confounding expanded clonotype changes. Whereas aged donors had fewer naive CD4+ cells, long-lived donors had more of them and higher diversity.

Per-sample yields of isolated PBMCs were at least 6 million. This clonotype has only a few counts. Its specificity is not known. With a J-beta primer mix and a sample-barcoded 5' primer, a second PCR ran 7 to 11 cycles. MiXCR was run by TCRdb on the 5' RACE reads, yielding one entry per CDR3 protein. This table has around 1,000,000 distinct CDR3 sequences, roughly a quarter appearing once. In addition, the sample was reused for a study of T cells of mothers and their children.

Sequenced: blood. This clonotype originated in a girl between 2 and 10 years old in good health.

Written as DNA, the CDR3 is TGCGCCAGCAGCCAAGATGGGCAGCCGAACTATGGCTACACCTTC. This encodes CASSQDGQPNYGYTF. The chain has TRBV4-1 and TRBJ1-2; no clear D. The CDR3 is 15 amino acids. In germline, CDR1 is MGHRA, CDR2 YSYEKL. V lost 0 bases and J lost 2, with 10 bases in between.